This entry describes one TCR beta chain. The antigen remains undetermined. V lost 0 bases to trimming and J lost 8 bases, with 16 bases between them. The CDR3 has 15 residues. Germline assignment: CDR1 MNHNS and CDR2 SASEGT. This PCR relied on a set of 60 Vbeta primers and 13 Jbeta primers. Clones were sequenced by immunoSEQ multiplex PCR, and TCRdb holds only the in-frame ones, with some missing. This sample has 200,000 to 250,000 clones, with about 88% found just once. The data stem from a study of cytomegalovirus exposure and HLA in healthy donors. Background on the study: Early release data held tens of millions of unique TCRs from HLA-typed donors.

Study-wide results and caveats: Across donors, sequencing depth was assumed by presence/absence analyses to be roughly uniform. Most TCR beta V segments were productive about 90% or about 30% of the time in an earlier analysis.

The chain combines TRBV6-1 with TRBJ1-2; tentatively, D is TRBD1 (6 bases). The sequencing input was PBMCs. This clonotype was sampled from a girl aged 2 to 9 in good health and CMV-seronegative. CDR3 region: CASSEAFQQGPGYTF. DNA of the CDR3: TGTGCCAGCAGTGAAGCGTTTCAGCAGGGGCCGGGCTACACCTTC.